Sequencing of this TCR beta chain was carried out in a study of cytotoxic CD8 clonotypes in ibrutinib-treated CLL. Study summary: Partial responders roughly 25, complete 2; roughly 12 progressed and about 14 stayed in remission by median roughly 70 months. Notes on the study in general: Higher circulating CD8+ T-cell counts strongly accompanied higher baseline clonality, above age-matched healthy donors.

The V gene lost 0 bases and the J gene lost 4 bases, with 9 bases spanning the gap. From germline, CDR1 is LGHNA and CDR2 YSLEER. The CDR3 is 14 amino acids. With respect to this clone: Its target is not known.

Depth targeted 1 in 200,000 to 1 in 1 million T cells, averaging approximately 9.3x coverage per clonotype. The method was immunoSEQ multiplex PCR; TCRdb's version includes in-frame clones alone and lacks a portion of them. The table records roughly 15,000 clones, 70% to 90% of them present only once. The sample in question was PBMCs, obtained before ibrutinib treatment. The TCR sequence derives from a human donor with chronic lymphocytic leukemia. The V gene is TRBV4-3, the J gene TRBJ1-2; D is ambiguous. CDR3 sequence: CASSQDSPSYGYTF. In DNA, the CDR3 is TGCGCCAGCAGCCAAGACTCACCGAGCTATGGCTACACCTTC.